These 32 T cell receptor beta chains originate from one sample sequenced in a study of shared clonotypes between healthy human individuals. Assay: immunoSEQ multiplex PCR; the TCRdb copy retains only in-frame clones and omits some. The table lists 850,000 to 1,100,000 clones, approximately 80% of them singletons. The source material was memory CD4+ T cells from PBMCs. Subset specified: CD45RA-negative fraction. Every receptor here comes from a man aged 18 to 29 in good health. Some clones in this sample may be carry-over from other donors' samples.

As concerns this clone: In the same sample, other DNA sequences code for this CDR3. J is TRBJ1-4 and V is TRBV5-1; TRBD1 matches at 9 bases. V lost 4 bases, J lost 8 bases, and 6 bases stayed unmatched. CDR3 length: 14 residues. The germline gives CDR1 SGHRS, CDR2 YFSETQ. This CDR3 reads CASSPDRGNEKLFF. The CDR3 DNA sequence: TGCGCCAGCAGCCCCGACAGGGGGAACGAAAAACTGTTTTTT. The entire variable domain, with the rest obtained from reference TRBV5-1 and TRBJ1-4, is as follows: KAGVTQTPRYLIKTRGQQVTLSCSPISGHRSVSWYQQTPGQGLQFLFEYFSETQRNKGNFPGRFSGRQFSNSRSEMNVSTLELGDSALYLCASSPDRGNEKLFFGSGTQLSVL.

The chain is built from TRBV28 and TRBJ2-7, with TRBD1 as a possible D gene (6 bases). This CDR3 comprises 13 residues. V was shortened by 8 bases and J by 2 bases, with 13 bases between the two germline ends. Germline loops: CDR1 MDHEN, CDR2 SYDVKM. The CDR3, as DNA: TGTGCCAGCGGACGGACAGCGCCCTACGAGCAGTACTTC. Translated: CASGRTAPYEQYF.

There are a few counts of this clone. V and J are TRBV6-1 and TRBJ1-5, with no clear D. V lost 1 base and J lost 3, with 7 bases in between. The CDR3 loop spans 14 amino acids. Germline V gene lookup returns CDR1 MNHNS and CDR2 SASEGT. In nucleotides, the CDR3 is TGTGCCAGCAGTGAAGGGCCAGACAATCAGCCCCAGCATTTT. Translation gives CASSEGPDNQPQHF.

The V gene is TRBV11-3, the J gene TRBJ2-2; tentatively, D is TRBD2 (5 bases). CDR3 length: 13 residues. Trimming left V 7 bases short and J 4 bases short, with 10 bases between. Germline-derived CDR1 and CDR2 are SGHNT and YENEEA. The CDR3 spells CASTHGGTGELFF. The CDR3 bases are TGTGCCAGCACTCATGGAGGCACCGGGGAGCTGTTTTTT.

This clone was recorded only once. CDR3 protein: CASSWGLYNEQFF. The DNA of the CDR3 is TGTGCCAGCAGTTGGGGCCTTTACAATGAGCAGTTCTTC. This chain links TRBV6-5 with TRBJ2-1; tentative D call: TRBD1 (5 bases). Germline V lookup: CDR1 MNHEY, CDR2 SVGAGI. The CDR3 has 13 residues. V was shortened by 4 bases and J by 4 bases, with 8 bases between the two germline ends.

This clone was detected only a few times. The chain links TRBV6-5 to TRBJ1-1; D call uncertain. The CDR3 contains 13 residues. V shed 0 bases and J shed 8 bases, with 10 bases lying between them. Germline CDR1 reads MNHEY; CDR2 reads SVGAGI. The CDR3 nucleotides read TGTGCCAGCAGTTACTCGAGATATAGGGAAGCTTTCTTT. It specifies CASSYSRYREAFF.

This CDR3 reads CASSQALAGGYNEQFF. CDR3 nucleotides: TGTGCCAGCAGCCAGGCTCTAGCGGGAGGTTACAATGAGCAGTTCTTC. The genes are TRBV4-2 and TRBJ2-1; 11 bases match TRBD2. CDR3 size: 16 residues. CDR1 and CDR2 from the germline V gene are LGHNA and YNFKEQ. J lost 4 bases, V lost 3 bases, and 5 bases had no gene match.

The gene calls are TRBV6-1 and TRBJ2-1, with D possibly being TRBD1 (6 bases). The germline V and J ends were trimmed by 3 bases and 1 base, with 16 bases remaining between them. CDR1 is MNHNS, CDR2 SASEGT, per germline. This CDR3 has 17 residues. The CDR3 region is CASSETGRVWSYNEQFF. The CDR3 bases are TGTGCCAGCAGTGAGACAGGCCGGGTTTGGTCCTACAATGAGCAGTTCTTC.

The V and J genes are TRBV6-6 and TRBJ1-1; 9 bases are a match to TRBD1. CDR3 size: 15 residues. Per germline, CDR1 MNHNY and CDR2 SVGAGI (reference sequence). V gave up 4 bases and J gave up 1 base; unmatched junction bases: 4. The CDR3 bases are TGTGCCAGCAGTTCCCGGGGACAGGGGAACACTGAAGCTTTCTTT. This codes for CASSSRGQGNTEAFF.

With regard to this clone: Distinct nucleotide sequences in the sample also encode this CDR3. The gene calls are TRBV11-3 and TRBJ2-2; D uncertain. This CDR3 has 12 amino acids. V was cut by 1 base and J by 6 bases, with 3 bases left in between. The germline CDR1 and CDR2 sequences are SGHNT and YENEEA. In DNA, the CDR3 is TGTGCCAGCAGCTTAGGGCCCGGGGAGCTGTTTTTT. Amino acid sequence: CASSLGPGELFF.

The chain carries TRBV5-1 and TRBJ2-3; a possible D gene is TRBD1 (6 bases). There are 14 residues in the CDR3. The V and J ends lost 4 bases and 7 bases respectively, with 16 bases between them. Germline V gene sequence: CDR1 SGHRS, CDR2 YFSETQ. The DNA of the CDR3 is TGCGCCAGCAGCGATTCTAGGGGGTGGAATACGCAGTATTTT. Encoded protein: CASSDSRGWNTQYF.

The chain links TRBV4-2 to TRBJ2-6; 9 nucleotides align to TRBD1. This CDR3 comprises 18 residues. CDR1 is LGHNA, CDR2 YNFKEQ, per germline. V lost 0 bases, J lost 3 bases, and 6 bases stayed unmatched. This CDR3 is CASSQDSHRGLGANVLTF. CDR3 DNA: TGTGCCAGCAGCCAAGATTCTCACAGGGGGCTTGGGGCCAACGTCCTGACTTTC.

J is TRBJ2-2 and V is TRBV30; D perhaps matches TRBD1 (6 bases). Looked up from germline, CDR1 is GTSNPN and CDR2 is SVGIG (reference sequence). Trimming took 0 bases from V and 6 from J, leaving 17 bases between them. CDR3 length equals 16 residues. CDR3 coding DNA: TGTGCCTGGAGTGTGAGCAGGACCCCAGGGGCCGGGGAGCTGTTTTTT. Amino acids: CAWSVSRTPGAGELFF.

The V gene is TRBV6-5, the J gene TRBJ1-3, with D unclear. Germline assignment: CDR1 MNHEY and CDR2 SVGAGI. The V end lost 7 bases, the J end lost 1 base, and 14 bases lay between the germline ends. The CDR3 is 15 residues long. The CDR3 spells CASTRRLSSGNTIYF. The CDR3 bases are TGTGCCAGCACCCGAAGGTTGAGTTCTGGAAACACCATATATTTT.

The gene calls are TRBV19 and TRBJ2-1, with 12 nucleotides matching TRBD2. V shed 7 bases and J 4 bases; nucleotides not matched to a gene: 11. Looked up from germline, CDR1 is LNHDA and CDR2 is SQIVND (reference sequence). The CDR3 is made up of 17 amino acids. The CDR3 sequence: CASTRQGTSGPYNEQFF. The CDR3 region has the DNA TGTGCCAGTACCCGACAAGGGACTAGCGGGCCTTACAATGAGCAGTTCTTC.

V is TRBV2 and J is TRBJ2-5; D possibly corresponds to TRBD1 (6 bases). The CDR3 length is 13 residues. Germline loops: CDR1 SNHLY, CDR2 FYNNEI. Deletions cut 2 bases from V and 5 bases from J, with 9 bases between. DNA of the CDR3: TGTGCCAGCAGTGAATACAGGGTCGAGACCCAGTACTTC. It translates to CASSEYRVETQYF.

The chain employs TRBV5-1 and TRBJ1-1; D gene uncertain. V was clipped by 4 bases and J by 1 base, with 11 bases between them. CDR3 length: 14 residues. Germline V CDR1 and CDR2: SGHRS, YFSETQ. CDR3 in DNA: TGCGCCAGCAGCATTATGGGTAGGAACACTGAAGCTTTCTTT. Its translation: CASSIMGRNTEAFF.

The chain is built from TRBV14 and TRBJ2-7; 7 bases align to TRBD2. CDR1 and CDR2 (germline): SGHDN, FVKESK. The ends lost 2 bases at V and 1 base at J; junction bases unmatched: 5. This CDR3 is built from 15 residues. Here the CDR3 reads CASSQLPGGSYEQYF. In DNA form, the CDR3 reads TGTGCCAGCAGCCAACTGCCCGGGGGGTCCTACGAGCAGTACTTC.

The gene calls are TRBV10-1 and TRBJ2-1, with 12 positions matching TRBD2. CDR1 and CDR2 from the germline V gene are WNHNN and SYGVQD (reference sequence). The V and J ends lost 3 bases and 6 bases, in that order; junction bases with no gene match: 12. This CDR3 has 18 residues. CDR3 amino acids: CASSDETSGSPDINEQFF. The CDR3, as DNA: TGCGCCAGCAGTGACGAGACTAGCGGGAGCCCGGATATCAATGAGCAGTTCTTC.

The V and J genes are TRBV9 and TRBJ2-7; D might be TRBD1 (6 bases). This CDR3 is 13 amino acids long. Trimming stripped 4 bases from V and 1 base from J, with 9 bases between. Germline CDR1 SGDLS, CDR2 YYNGEE. CDR3 region: CASSRGQSYEQYF. In DNA form, the CDR3 reads TGTGCCAGCAGCCGTGGACAGTCCTACGAGCAGTACTTC.

V is TRBV2 and J is TRBJ1-2; possibly TRBD1 for D (5 bases). This CDR3 is 14 amino acids long. V was clipped by 4 bases and J by 8 bases, with 17 bases between them. CDR1 is SNHLY, CDR2 FYNNEI, per germline. CDR3 in amino acids: CASSGWTLASGYTF. CDR3 sequence (DNA): TGTGCCAGCAGTGGGTGGACACTCGCATCGGGCTACACCTTC.

As DNA, the CDR3 is TGCGCCAGCAGCCAAGGGGACAGACTAGGGACCCAGTACTTC. Translated, it gives CASSQGDRLGTQYF. The chain employs TRBV4-1 and TRBJ2-5, with a tentative D call TRBD1 (7 bases). This CDR3 has 14 amino acids. Germline V gene lookup returns CDR1 MGHRA and CDR2 YSYEKL. Trimming left V 1 base short and J 7 bases short, with 13 bases between.

The chain links TRBV7-2 to TRBJ2-2; the D gene is possibly TRBD1 (6 bases). Germline loops: CDR1 SGHTA, CDR2 FQGNSA. This CDR3 region has 16 residues. V shed 5 bases and J shed 0 bases, with 13 bases lying between them. The CDR3 DNA reads TGTGCCAGCAGCCGCGACAGGTTCGCGAACACCGGGGAGCTGTTTTTT. Protein product: CASSRDRFANTGELFF.

This chain links TRBV7-2 with TRBJ2-2; D unresolved. V was shortened by 4 bases and J by 6 bases, with 15 bases between the two germline ends. Germline values: CDR1 SGHTA, CDR2 FQGNSA. The length of the CDR3 is 15 residues. CDR3 nucleotide sequence: TGTGCCAGCAGCTCAAGTGGGTCTTTCCCCGGGGAGCTGTTTTTT. Protein: CASSSSGSFPGELFF.

This chain joins TRBV6-5 and TRBJ1-2; D unresolved. There are 15 residues in the CDR3. The V gene lost 0 bases and the J gene lost 4 bases, with 12 bases spanning the gap. Germline CDR1 is MNHEY and CDR2 is SVGAGI. CDR3 coding DNA: TGTGCCAGCAGTTACTCCCCCCGGGGAAGCTATGGCTACACCTTC. Its translation is CASSYSPRGSYGYTF.

V gene TRBV5-1 combines with J gene TRBJ2-1; 11 bases map to TRBD2. The CDR3 loop spans 14 amino acids. The germline gives CDR1 SGHRS, CDR2 YFSETQ. V lost 2 bases to trimming and J lost 12 bases; unmatched junction nucleotides: 7. The CDR3 protein is CASSLTSGSLVQFF. Written as DNA, the CDR3 is TGCGCCAGCAGCTTAACTAGCGGGAGTCTAGTGCAGTTCTTC.

In its sample, this clone was seen a few times. A junction boundary mismatches the germline segment, possibly from a read error. This chain joins TRBV7-9 and TRBJ2-1, with D possibly being TRBD2 (7 bases). The CDR3 extends over 15 amino acids. The germline CDR1 and CDR2 sequences are SEHNR and FQNEAQ (reference sequence). CDR3 bases: TGTGCCAGCAGCCTAGCGGCCCTAGGGGGCAATGAGCAGTTCTTC. Translation: CASSLAALGGNEQFF.

This chain joins TRBV7-2 and TRBJ1-1; D remains unclear. The length of the CDR3 is 12 residues. Germline V lookup: CDR1 SGHTA, CDR2 FQGNSA. Trimming left V 0 bases short and J 12 bases short, with 11 bases between. The CDR3 nucleotides read TGTGCCAGCAGCTTAGCGTCCAGGTACCCTTTCTTT. Amino acid sequence: CASSLASRYPFF.

As for this clone: The junction departs from the called germline gene at one end, perhaps through a read error. The rearrangement uses TRBV29-1 and TRBJ1-5; D might be TRBD1 (5 bases). Germline V lookup: CDR1 SQVTM, CDR2 ANQGSEA. The CDR3 contains 16 residues. The DNA of the CDR3 is TGCAGCGTTGAAAGCAGGGAGCCACACAGCAGTCAGCCCCAGCATTTT. It translates to CSVESREPHSSQPQHF.

CDR3 coding DNA: TGTGCCTGGAGTACAGGGGGCTATGGCTACACCTTC. Protein sequence: CAWSTGGYGYTF. The chain joins TRBV30 to TRBJ1-2; the match to TRBD1 covers 8 bases. The CDR3 contains 12 residues. The V gene's germline CDR1 is GTSNPN and CDR2 SVGIG (reference sequence). J lost 4 bases, V lost 2 bases, and 0 bases had no gene match.

The rearrangement joins TRBV7-7 to TRBJ2-7, with D perhaps matching TRBD2 (5 bases). Germline V CDR1 and CDR2: SSHAT, FNYEAQ (reference sequence). Trimming pared 1 base from V and 1 base from J, leaving 8 bases between. The CDR3 length is 14 residues. The CDR3 DNA sequence: TGTGCCAGCAGCTTAGAAACGGGATCCTACGAGCAGTACTTC. It codes for CASSLETGSYEQYF.

The V and J genes are TRBV7-8 and TRBJ1-5, with unresolved D. The V gene's germline CDR1 is SGHVS and CDR2 FQNEAQ. The V end was cut by 2 bases, the J end by 3 bases, with 5 bases between. There are 13 residues in the CDR3. The CDR3 reads CASSLRDNQPQHF. CDR3 in DNA: TGTGCCAGCAGCTTACGGGACAATCAGCCCCAGCATTTT.